The 23 T cell receptor beta chains given below trace back to one sample, sequenced in a study of Ad26.COV2.S vaccination and SARS-CoV-2 variants (TCRdb year 2021). Reading the label with the study, this specimen's treatment or condition is: roughly 20 received Ad26.COV2.S at low or high dose, single or two shots; a few received placebo; per-sample allocation not given. Repertoires of vaccine and placebo recipients were sequenced from samples collected on day 63 after the first injection. Receptors were amplified or captured by the immunoSEQ multiplex PCR assay. TCRdb obtained this table from immuneACCESS and retained in-frame rearrangements with V and J assigned. These tables miss some clones; where compared with another copy, unresolved V genes account for less than half of the shortfall, and the remainder is unexplained. This sample is represented by 510,000 or so clones; 87% of them were singletons. The ten largest make up around 13% of the sample.

Material: peripheral blood, obtained in a trial of Ad26.COV2.S vaccine versus placebo. The receptors were gathered from a person aged 18-60 years who received the Ad26.COV2.S COVID-19 vaccine or a placebo.

The chain carries TRBV6-6 and TRBJ1-2; 8 bases match TRBD1. The V segment lost 6 bases and the J segment 5 bases; nucleotides outside the gene matches: 14. Germline V gives CDR1 MNHNY, CDR2 SVGAGI (reference sequence). This CDR3 has 16 residues. The CDR3 sequence is CASRKGVTGGLYGYTF. The CDR3 DNA sequence: TGTGCCAGCAGAAAAGGGGTTACAGGGGGTCTTTATGGCTACACCTTC.

The chain joins TRBV5-6 to TRBJ1-2, with no clear D. Germline CDR1 is SGHDT and CDR2 is YYEEEE. The V gene lost 4 bases and the J gene lost 2 bases, with 15 bases spanning the gap. This CDR3 is built from 15 residues. CDR3 sequence: CASSTIYDKNYGYTF. The CDR3 nucleotides are TGTGCCAGCAGCACCATTTATGACAAGAACTATGGCTACACCTTC.

The CDR3 region is CASSINGQGNTEAFF. DNA for the CDR3: TGTGCCAGTAGTATAAACGGACAGGGGAACACTGAAGCTTTCTTT. The V gene is TRBV19, the J gene TRBJ1-1; 8 bases match TRBD1. This CDR3 has 15 amino acids. The V and J ends lost 2 bases and 1 base, in that order; junction bases with no gene match: 3. Per the germline V gene, CDR1 is LNHDA and CDR2 is SQIVND (reference sequence). The full variable domain, rest sourced from reference TRBV19 and TRBJ1-1, is DGGITQSPKYLFRKEGQNVTLSCEQNLNHDAMYWYRQDPGQGLRLIYYSQIVNDFQKGDIAEGYSVSREKKESFPLTVTSAQKNPTAFYLCASSINGQGNTEAFFGQGTRLTVV.

The chain recombines TRBV7-3 with TRBJ2-1; D gene uncertain. This CDR3 region has 12 residues. The ends were cut back, 4 bases at V and 6 bases at J, with 7 bases in the middle. Looked up from germline, CDR1 is SGHTA and CDR2 is FQGTGA. The CDR3 is CASSYGPNEQFF. CDR3 sequence (DNA): TGTGCCAGCAGCTACGGCCCCAATGAGCAGTTCTTC.

The rearrangement links TRBV5-4 to TRBJ1-6; D unclear. CDR1 is SGHNT and CDR2 is YYREEE in the germline V gene (reference sequence). V was pared by 3 bases and J by 7 bases, with 11 bases between. The CDR3 spans 14 residues. The CDR3, as DNA: TGTGCCAGCAGCTCAAGGGCGGACAATTCACCCCTCCACTTT. Amino acids: CASSSRADNSPLHF.

The V and J genes are TRBV10-3 and TRBJ1-2, with D maybe TRBD1 (5 bases). Looked up from germline, CDR1 is ENHRY and CDR2 is SYGVKD. The CDR3 consists of 13 residues. V was cut by 4 bases and J by 3 bases, with 9 bases left in between. CDR3 in DNA: TGTGCCATCAGTGGGGGCTCCGACTATGGCTACACCTTC. Protein product: CAISGGSDYGYTF.

CDR3 coding DNA: TGTGCCAGCAGCTTAGGGGGGGTTGGGGCGGAGACCCAGTACTTC. It codes for CASSLGGVGAETQYF. The chain is built from TRBV7-2 and TRBJ2-5, with a tentative D call TRBD2 (6 bases). This CDR3 contains 15 residues. CDR1 is SGHTA and CDR2 is FQGNSA in the germline V gene. Trimming pared 1 base from V and 5 bases from J, leaving 14 bases between.

This clone has just a few counts. V and J are TRBV28 and TRBJ2-6, with unresolved D. This CDR3 spans 15 amino acids. V was shortened by 7 bases and J by 0 bases, with 10 bases between the two germline ends. CDR1 and CDR2 from the germline V gene are MDHEN and SYDVKM. The CDR3 loop is CASTKVFSGANVLTF. CDR3 in DNA: TGTGCCAGCACCAAAGTATTCTCTGGGGCCAACGTCCTGACTTTC.

The chain has TRBV24-1 and TRBJ2-6; 11 bases are shared with TRBD1. The CDR3 loop spans 18 amino acids. With 3 bases clipped from V and 4 bases from J, the junction kept 7 bases outside the gene matches. The germline V gene encodes CDR1 KGHDR and CDR2 SFDVKD. The CDR3 sequence: CATSDAGTGGKGANVLTF. The CDR3 nucleotides read TGTGCCACCAGTGATGCGGGGACAGGGGGTAAAGGGGCCAACGTCCTGACTTTC.

The chain is built from TRBV30 and TRBJ2-3; D is unresolved. The germline V and J ends were trimmed by 6 bases and 1 base, with 11 bases remaining between them. CDR1 and CDR2 from the germline V gene are GTSNPN and SVGIG (reference sequence). This CDR3 comprises 13 residues. This chain's CDR3 is CACGTGGTDTQYF. CDR3 sequence (DNA): TGTGCCTGTGGCACTGGGGGCACAGATACGCAGTATTTT.

The V call is TRBV7-3, the J call TRBJ2-2; D is perhaps TRBD2 (5 bases). The CDR3 contains 16 residues. The germline V gene has CDR1 SGHTA and CDR2 FQGTGA. With 5 bases removed from V and 4 bases from J, the gap between germline ends came to 17 bases. The CDR3 nucleotides are TGTGCCAGCAGCCAAACTAGGATCCGGGGCACCGGGGAGCTGTTTTTT. It specifies CASSQTRIRGTGELFF.

The chain links TRBV7-2 to TRBJ2-5; D is uncertain. The length of the CDR3 is 14 residues. Trimming shortened V by 1 base and J by 2 bases, and 8 bases separated the two germline ends. Germline values: CDR1 SGHTA, CDR2 FQGNSA. In DNA form, the CDR3 reads TGTGCCAGCAGCTTAGGGCGGACGCAAGAGACCCAGTACTTC. Residues: CASSLGRTQETQYF.

V and J are TRBV27 and TRBJ2-6; no firm D call. Per the germline V gene, CDR1 is MNHEY and CDR2 is SMNVEV (reference sequence). With 6 bases removed from V and 2 bases from J, the gap between germline ends came to 5 bases. This CDR3 comprises 13 residues. DNA of the CDR3: TGTGCCAGCAGAAACCCTGGGGCCAACGTCCTGACTTTC. Protein product: CASRNPGANVLTF.

This chain uses TRBV7-2 with TRBJ2-1; no clear D gene. V lost 5 bases, J lost 5 bases, and 19 bases lay in between. This CDR3 spans 16 amino acids. Germline V gene sequence: CDR1 SGHTA, CDR2 FQGNSA. This CDR3 is CASSIRQGPWDNEQFF. The DNA for the CDR3 is TGTGCCAGCAGCATACGCCAAGGGCCATGGGACAATGAGCAGTTCTTC.

In the case of this clone: Other DNA sequences from this sample encode an identical CDR3 as well. The chain employs TRBV7-2 and TRBJ1-5; weak D call: TRBD1 (6 bases). This CDR3 has 13 amino acids. The germline CDR1 and CDR2 sequences are SGHTA and FQGNSA. The ends were cut back, 3 bases at V and 5 bases at J, with 8 bases in the middle. This chain's CDR3 is CASSLSGDQPQHF. The CDR3 DNA follows: TGTGCCAGCAGCTTGTCAGGGGATCAGCCCCAGCATTTT.

The genes are TRBV4-3 and TRBJ2-1, with a possible D match to TRBD1 (6 bases). Trimming removed 0 bases at V and 0 bases at J, with 9 bases between. The CDR3 runs to 16 residues. From germline, CDR1 is LGHNA and CDR2 YSLEER. The CDR3 is CASSQDQGSSYNEQFF. The CDR3 coding sequence is TGCGCCAGCAGCCAAGATCAGGGGAGCTCCTACAATGAGCAGTTCTTC.

The V call is TRBV11-2, the J call TRBJ1-2, with D tentatively TRBD1 (6 bases). The V end was cut by 3 bases, the J end by 1 base, with 15 bases between. This CDR3 has 16 residues. Germline V lookup: CDR1 SGHAT, CDR2 FQNNGV. The CDR3 nucleotides read TGTGCCAGCAGCTTTTCTTCCGGACAGCTTAACTATGGCTACACCTTC. Translating it yields CASSFSSGQLNYGYTF.

The chain carries TRBV29-1 and TRBJ1-1; D not resolved. V lost 3 bases, J lost 5 bases, and 10 bases lay in between. Germline CDR1 SQVTM, CDR2 ANQGSEA. The CDR3 covers 12 residues. The CDR3 loop reads CSVEGAETEAFF. CDR3 in DNA: TGCAGCGTTGAGGGCGCTGAAACTGAAGCTTTCTTT.

This sequence joins TRBV9 and TRBJ1-4; D is unclear. The V gene lost 4 bases and the J gene lost 2 bases, with 3 bases spanning the gap. Germline V gene sequence: CDR1 SGDLS, CDR2 YYNGEE. This CDR3 spans 12 amino acids. The CDR3 nucleotides are TGTGCCAGCAGCCGGACTAATGAAAAACTGTTTTTT. Protein sequence: CASSRTNEKLFF.

V gene TRBV27 combines with J gene TRBJ1-1; D is unclear. V was pared by 3 bases and J by 1 base, with 15 bases between. The CDR3 sequence is 16 residues long. Germline loops: CDR1 MNHEY, CDR2 SMNVEV (reference sequence). The CDR3 reads CASSFSGQVWNTEAFF. CDR3 coding DNA: TGTGCCAGCAGTTTTAGTGGGCAGGTCTGGAACACTGAAGCTTTCTTT.

This sequence joins TRBV4-3 and TRBJ2-2; D uncertain. V lost 2 bases to trimming and J lost 0 bases, with 7 bases between them. CDR1 and CDR2 from the germline V gene are LGHNA and YSLEER. The CDR3 spans 15 residues. The CDR3 sequence is CASSQFSSNTGELFF. DNA for the CDR3: TGCGCCAGCAGCCAATTTTCCTCGAACACCGGGGAGCTGTTTTTT.

The genes are TRBV7-2 and TRBJ1-3; unclear D gene. V lost 0 bases, J lost 2 bases, and 8 bases lay in between. Germline V gene sequence: CDR1 SGHTA, CDR2 FQGNSA. The CDR3 is 15 residues long. CDR3 in amino acids: CASSLAGLAGNTIYF. The DNA for the CDR3 is TGTGCCAGCAGCTTAGCGGGTTTGGCTGGAAACACCATATATTTT.

The J gene is TRBJ2-3, the V gene TRBV5-5; D is undetermined. The CDR3 sequence is 12 residues long. Germline assignment: CDR1 SGHKS and CDR2 YYEKEE (reference sequence). With 3 bases removed from V and 6 bases from J, the gap between germline ends came to 8 bases. This CDR3 is CASSSWMDTQYF. The CDR3 DNA reads TGTGCCAGCAGCTCGTGGATGGATACGCAGTATTTT. The variable domain in full, completed from reference TRBV5-5 and TRBJ2-3, reads DAGVTQSPTHLIKTRGQQVTLRCSPISGHKSVSWYQQVLGQGPQFIFQYYEKEERGRGNFPDRFSARQFPNYSSELNVNALLLGDSALYLCASSSWMDTQYFGPGTRLTVL.